The present T cell receptor beta chain was sequenced within a study of cytomegalovirus exposure and HLA in healthy donors. Whole-study findings and limits: Researchers reported in a later analysis that common viral pathogens appeared linked to several top clusters. Despite most TCR sequences being rare, some public TCRs occurred in many donors. Relative to equally common others, HLA-associated TCR beta chains showed greater clonal expansion in a later analysis. The study carried out a later analysis of TCR beta sequences. It associated some 17,000 of them with specific HLA alleles at a false discovery rate of 0.05.

Amplification used 60 Vbeta primers and 13 Jbeta primers. TCRdb's table, derived via immunoSEQ multiplex PCR, lists solely in-frame clones and lacks some. The sample shows around 140,000 clones, just under 80% of them seen only once. The CDR3 loop spans 14 amino acids. Losses at the gene ends were 3 bases for V and 12 bases for J; bases not matched to a gene: 10. Germline V gene data show CDR1 as SGHDT and CDR2 as YYEEEE. With regard to this clone: Its antigen is undetermined.

The gene calls are TRBV5-6 and TRBJ2-1; 9 bases agree with TRBD2. The material sequenced was PBMCs. The clonotype originates from a woman aged 18-30 years in good health and CMV-seronegative. The DNA for the CDR3 is TGTGCCAGCAGCTGGCGGGAGGGCAATGAGCGGCAGTTCTTC. Translated, it gives CASSWREGNERQFF.